Listed here are 2 T cell receptor beta chains from one sample, sequenced in a study of cytomegalovirus exposure and HLA in healthy donors. With 60 Vbeta and 13 Jbeta primers, the PCR was carried out. The data were produced by immunoSEQ multiplex PCR, yet TCRdb's version contains in-frame clones alone and is incomplete. Among 180,000 or so clones listed, about 83% were seen once. Material for sequencing was PBMCs. The origin of the receptors is a female donor in good health and CMV-seronegative.

This rearrangement joins TRBV18 to TRBJ2-7, with 9 nucleotides matching TRBD1. This CDR3 is built from 13 residues. Germline lookup yields CDR1 KGHSH and CDR2 LQKENI. Trimming cost V 4 bases and J 6 bases; bases outside gene matches: 4. The CDR3 reads CASSLNRGREQYF. The CDR3 DNA reads as TGTGCCAGCTCACTAAACAGGGGGCGCGAGCAGTACTTC.

V gene TRBV5-4 combines with J gene TRBJ2-1; 8 bases fit TRBD1. The CDR3 sequence is 14 residues long. Losses at the gene ends were 4 bases for V and 4 bases for J; bases not matched to a gene: 4. CDR1 is SGHNT, CDR2 YYREEE, per germline (reference sequence). CDR3 coding DNA: TGTGCCAGCAGCGTAGGACAGGGTTACAATGAGCAGTTCTTC. Its translation is CASSVGQGYNEQFF.